The present T cell receptor beta chain was sequenced within a study of CD8+ T cells in alopecia areata. Turning to the study itself: It was 6 to 18 months of tofacitinib, and then there were 6 months off drug. Study-wide results and caveats: Normal skin contains resident alphabeta T cells, and these are also sequenced in scalp samples.

A note on this clone: Its antigen is undetermined.

Lesional scalp punch biopsies and peripheral blood came from alopecia areata patients. Reverse transcribed after extraction, RNA yielded cDNA as the sequencing template. Sequencing was performed with immunoSEQ multiplex PCR; in TCRdb, only in-frame clones are kept and a portion is missing. The sample lists approximately 59,000 clones, 45% to 55% occurring once. The germline CDR1 and CDR2 sequences are GTSNPN and SVGIG (reference sequence). Trimming removed 3 bases from V and 3 bases from J, with 8 bases in between. CDR3 length: 13 amino acids. This chain links TRBV30 with TRBJ2-2; no firm D call. Specimen: CD8+ T cells sorted from blood, collected at week 0. This receptor was taken from a human donor with alopecia areata. CDR3 region: CAWRDPHTGELFF. The CDR3 DNA is TGTGCCTGGAGGGACCCCCACACCGGGGAGCTGTTTTTT.